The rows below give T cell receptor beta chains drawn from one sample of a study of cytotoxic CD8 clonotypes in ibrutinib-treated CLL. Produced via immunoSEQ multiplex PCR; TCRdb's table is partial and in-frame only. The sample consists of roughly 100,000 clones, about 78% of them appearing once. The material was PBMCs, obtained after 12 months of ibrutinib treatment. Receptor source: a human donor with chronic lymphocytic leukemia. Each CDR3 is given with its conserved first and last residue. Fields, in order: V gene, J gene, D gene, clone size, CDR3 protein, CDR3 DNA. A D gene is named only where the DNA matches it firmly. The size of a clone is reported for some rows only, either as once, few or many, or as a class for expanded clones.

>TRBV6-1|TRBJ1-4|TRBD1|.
CASRRGRQEKLFF
TGTGCCAGTCGCAGGGGGCGGCAGGAAAAACTGTTTTTT
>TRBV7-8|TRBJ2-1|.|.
CASRSRGGNEQFF
TGTGCCAGCAGATCGAGGGGGGGCAATGAGCAGTTCTTC
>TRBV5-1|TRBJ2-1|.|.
CASSLEAGNYNEQFF
TGCGCCAGCAGCTTGGAGGCAGGAAATTACAATGAGCAGTTCTTC
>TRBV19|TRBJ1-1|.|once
CASSHGQEAFF
TGTGCCAGTAGTCACGGACAGGAAGCTTTCTTT
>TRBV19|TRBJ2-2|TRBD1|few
CASSPGQSTGELFF
TGTGCCAGTAGCCCGGGACAGAGCACCGGGGAGCTGTTTTTT
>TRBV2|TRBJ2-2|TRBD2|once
CASSNGLVPGELFF
TGTGCCAGCAGTAACGGACTAGTTCCCGGGGAGCTGTTTTTT
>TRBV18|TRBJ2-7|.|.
CATSERGRNEQYF
TGTGCCACCTCTGAAAGGGGGAGGAACGAGCAGTACTTC
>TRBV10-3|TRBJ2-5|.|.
CAISGGGSAPQETQYF
TGTGCCATCAGTGGGGGCGGCAGCGCGCCCCAAGAGACCCAGTACTTC
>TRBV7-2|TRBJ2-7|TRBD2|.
CASSSLAGGYEQYF
TGTGCCAGCAGCTCCCTAGCGGGGGGTTACGAGCAGTACTTC
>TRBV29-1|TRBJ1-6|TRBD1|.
CSARTGSRNSPLHF
TGCAGCGCCAGGACAGGGTCGAGGAATTCACCCCTCCACTTT
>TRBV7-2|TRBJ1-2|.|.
CASSSPGQQHYGYTF
TGTGCCAGCAGCTCACCGGGACAACAGCACTATGGCTACACCTTC
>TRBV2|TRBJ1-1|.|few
CASSGRGRTEAFF
TGTGCCAGCAGTGGCAGGGGAAGGACTGAAGCTTTCTTT
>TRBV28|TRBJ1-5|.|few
CASRAQNQPQHF
TGTGCCAGCCGAGCTCAGAATCAGCCCCAGCATTTT
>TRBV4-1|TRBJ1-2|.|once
CASSQEAGVSYGYTF
TGCGCCAGCAGCCAAGAAGCGGGTGTGAGCTATGGCTACACCTTC
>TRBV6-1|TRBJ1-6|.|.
CASSESVRAVPPLHF
TGTGCCAGCAGTGAATCGGTCAGGGCTGTGCCACCCCTCCACTTT
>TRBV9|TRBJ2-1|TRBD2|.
CASSVRLAEYNEQFF
TGTGCCAGCAGCGTTCGACTAGCTGAGTACAATGAGCAGTTCTTC
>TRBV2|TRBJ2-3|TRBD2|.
CASSARLAGGPGRDTQYF
TGTGCCAGCAGTGCCCGACTAGCGGGGGGGCCAGGTAGGGATACGCAGTATTTT
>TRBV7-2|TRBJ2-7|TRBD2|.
CASSGSGGREQYF
TGTGCCAGCAGCGGTAGCGGGGGACGGGAGCAGTACTTC
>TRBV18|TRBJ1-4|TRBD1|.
CASSPGTEVEKLFF
TGTGCCAGCTCCCCGGGGACAGAAGTTGAAAAACTGTTTTTT
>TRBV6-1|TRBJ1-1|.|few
CASSSQAGSPEAFF
TGTGCCAGCAGCTCCCAGGCAGGGAGCCCTGAAGCTTTCTTT
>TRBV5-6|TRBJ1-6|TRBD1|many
CASSGNRGDVRSPLHF
TGTGCCAGCAGCGGAAACAGGGGAGACGTGCGATCACCCCTCCACTTT
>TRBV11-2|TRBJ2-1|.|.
CASSSTRLGKVREQFF
TGTGCCAGCAGCTCCACTCGGCTAGGTAAAGTTCGTGAGCAGTTCTTC
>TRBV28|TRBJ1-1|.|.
CASSLQGGNTEAFF
TGTGCCAGCAGTTTACAGGGCGGGAACACTGAAGCTTTCTTT
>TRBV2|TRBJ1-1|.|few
CASGGSKTRNTEAFF
TGTGCCAGCGGGGGTTCAAAGACAAGGAACACTGAAGCTTTCTTT
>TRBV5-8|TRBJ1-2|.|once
CASSFPGTRGYTF
TGTGCCAGCAGCTTTCCCGGGACCAGGGGCTACACCTTC
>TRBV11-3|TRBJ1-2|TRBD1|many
CASSGPTGVYGYTF
TGTGCCAGCAGCGGTCCTACAGGGGTCTATGGCTACACCTTC
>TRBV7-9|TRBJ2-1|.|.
CVSSLRVSIGMDNEQFF
TGTGTCAGCAGCTTACGGGTTTCAATAGGGATGGACAATGAGCAGTTCTTC
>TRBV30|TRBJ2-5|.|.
CAWSLTRTQETQYF
TGTGCCTGGAGCCTAACTAGGACTCAAGAGACCCAGTACTTC
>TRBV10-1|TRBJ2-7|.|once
CASSEWQGSSSYEQYF
TGCGCCAGCAGTGAGTGGCAGGGGTCATCCTCCTACGAGCAGTACTTC
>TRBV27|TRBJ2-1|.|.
CASSPHDNYNEQFF
TGTGCCAGCAGTCCCCACGACAACTACAATGAGCAGTTCTTC
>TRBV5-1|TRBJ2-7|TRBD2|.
CASSQTSGDTYEQYF
TGCGCCAGCAGCCAGACTAGCGGAGATACCTACGAGCAGTACTTC
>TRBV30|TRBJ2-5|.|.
CAWSTGPETQYF
TGTGCCTGGAGTACCGGGCCAGAGACCCAGTACTTC
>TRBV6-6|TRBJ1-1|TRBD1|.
CASSRWTGGTNTEAFF
TGTGCCAGCAGTCGGTGGACAGGGGGCACGAACACTGAAGCTTTCTTT
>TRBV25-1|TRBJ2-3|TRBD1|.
CASSEYSGRGPDTQYF
TGTGCCAGCAGTGAATATTCGGGCAGGGGGCCAGATACGCAGTATTTT
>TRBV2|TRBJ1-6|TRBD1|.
CASSGKRQGGSPLHF
TGTGCCAGCAGTGGTAAAAGACAGGGGGGTTCACCCCTCCACTTT
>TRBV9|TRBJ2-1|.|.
CASSVVSGRGDEQFF
TGTGCCAGCAGCGTAGTATCTGGGCGGGGCGATGAGCAGTTCTTC
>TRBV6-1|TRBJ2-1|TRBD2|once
CASSDGLAGNNEQFF
TGTGCCAGCAGTGACGGACTAGCGGGGAACAATGAGCAGTTCTTC
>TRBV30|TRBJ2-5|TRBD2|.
CAGNSGGWETQYF
TGTGCCGGGAATAGCGGGGGTTGGGAGACCCAGTACTTC
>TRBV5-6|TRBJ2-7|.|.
CASSLWTSFGGSPSYEQYF
TGTGCCAGCAGCTTGTGGACGTCTTTTGGGGGCTCACCCTCCTACGAGCAGTACTTC
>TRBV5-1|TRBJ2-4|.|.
CASSLYQNAVAKNIQYF
TGCGCCAGCAGCTTGTATCAAAACGCGGTAGCCAAAAACATTCAGTACTTC
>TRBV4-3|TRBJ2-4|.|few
CASSHARGNIQYF
TGCGCCAGCAGCCACGCAAGGGGGAACATTCAGTACTTC
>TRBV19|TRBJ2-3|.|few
CASSIQASSTDTQYF
TGTGCCAGTAGTATCCAGGCTTCTAGCACAGATACGCAGTATTTT
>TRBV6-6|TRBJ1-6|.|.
CASNLGAPNNSPLHF
TGTGCCAGCAACCTGGGGGCTCCTAATAATTCACCCCTCCACTTT
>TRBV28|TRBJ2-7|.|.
CASSFTGINYEQYF
TGTGCCAGCAGTTTTACAGGGATCAACTACGAGCAGTACTTC
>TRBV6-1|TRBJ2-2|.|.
CATEVWSGTGELFF
TGTGCCACCGAGGTTTGGTCGGGCACCGGGGAGCTGTTTTTT
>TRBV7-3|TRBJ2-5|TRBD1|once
CASSRLGQAQETQYF
TGTGCCAGCAGCCGCCTGGGACAGGCGCAAGAGACCCAGTACTTC
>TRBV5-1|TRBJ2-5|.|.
CASSLEAGQETQYF
TGCGCCAGCAGCTTGGAGGCAGGTCAAGAGACCCAGTACTTC